Each of the 9 T cell receptor beta chains below was sequenced from the same sample in a study of blood T cell repertoires in COVID-19. The repertoire was sequenced with immunoSEQ multiplex PCR; TCRdb's copy has only in-frame clones and lacks some. The data contain 310,000 or so clones, approximately 86% of them singletons. Sequencing was carried out using PBMCs or T cells enriched from blood (not recorded which). These receptors came from a young woman who had recovered from COVID-19.

In DNA, the CDR3 is TGTGCCAGCAGTTACTCGAATTTAGGGGATTCACCCCTCCACTTT. This translates into CASSYSNLGDSPLHF. The rearrangement joins TRBV6-5 to TRBJ1-6; D might be TRBD1 (5 bases). Germline-derived CDR1 and CDR2 are MNHEY and SVGAGI. The ends were cut back, 0 bases at V and 8 bases at J, with 11 bases in the middle. The CDR3 sequence is 15 residues long.

This clone was seen just once. This chain links TRBV2 with TRBJ1-1; D may be TRBD1 (6 bases). Trimming shortened V by 6 bases and J by 7 bases, and 12 bases separated the two germline ends. Germline CDR1 and CDR2: SNHLY and FYNNEI. The CDR3 spans 12 residues. The CDR3 spells CASRRGAGEAFF. The CDR3 coding sequence is TGTGCCAGCAGACGGGGGGCGGGTGAAGCTTTCTTT.

This clone was counted a single time. The rearrangement joins TRBV6-1 to TRBJ2-2, with D maybe TRBD1 (6 bases). CDR1 and CDR2 (germline): MNHNS, SASEGT. V was cut by 0 bases and J by 6 bases, with 8 bases left in between. The CDR3 sequence is 14 residues long. CDR3 sequence: CASSEAPGAGELFF. The CDR3 DNA follows: TGTGCCAGCAGTGAAGCCCCAGGGGCCGGGGAGCTGTTTTTT.

V usage is TRBV6-2 or TRBV6-3 and J usage is TRBJ1-1, with 7 bases fitting TRBD1. Trimming removed 5 bases from V and 2 bases from J; junction bases left unmatched: 5. There are 14 residues in the CDR3. In germline, CDR1 is MNHEY, CDR2 SVGEGT. The CDR3 here is CASSPRGINTEAFF. DNA for the CDR3: TGTGCCAGCAGTCCCAGGGGGATTAACACTGAAGCTTTCTTT.

The rearrangement joins TRBV28 to TRBJ1-2; no clear D. In germline, CDR1 is MDHEN, CDR2 SYDVKM. The CDR3 contains 12 residues. V gave up 6 bases and J gave up 8 bases, with 13 bases separating them. CDR3 residues: CASRVTGYGYTF. As DNA, the CDR3 is TGTGCCAGCAGAGTCACCGGGTACGGCTACACCTTC.

This chain's CDR3 is CASRRASGPGELFF. In DNA form, the CDR3 reads TGCGCCAGCAGACGGGCCTCAGGGCCCGGGGAGCTGTTTTTT. The V and J genes are TRBV23-1 and TRBJ2-2; possibly TRBD1 for D (5 bases). TRBV23-1 is marked as an open reading frame, function uncertain. The CDR3 is 14 residues long. V was clipped by 6 bases and J by 6 bases, with 14 bases between them.

This chain links TRBV7-9 with TRBJ2-7; D might be TRBD1 (5 bases). Per germline, CDR1 SEHNR and CDR2 FQNEAQ (reference sequence). The CDR3 runs to 16 residues. Trimming took off 1 base at V and 0 bases at J, with 13 bases between the two ends. The CDR3 loop reads CASSLVAGRPSYEQYF. DNA for the CDR3: TGTGCCAGCAGCTTAGTTGCAGGGCGACCCTCCTACGAGCAGTACTTC.

J is TRBJ1-1 and V is TRBV5-8; D unclear. Germline V gene lookup returns CDR1 SGHTS and CDR2 YDEGEE. Trimming pared 0 bases from V and 4 bases from J, leaving 10 bases between. The CDR3 has 14 amino acids. In nucleotides, the CDR3 is TGTGCCAGCAGCTTGGAGTATGAGCTCACTGAAGCTTTCTTT. Its translation: CASSLEYELTEAFF.

The genes are TRBV7-6 and TRBJ1-5, with D possibly being TRBD1 (5 bases). Trimming took off 5 bases at V and 1 base at J, with 15 bases between the two ends. This CDR3 has 16 amino acids. The germline V gene has CDR1 SGHVS and CDR2 FNYEAQ. CDR3 residues: CASSPLGEGSNQPQHF. For the CDR3, the DNA is TGTGCCAGCAGCCCCTTAGGGGAGGGGAGCAATCAGCCCCAGCATTTT.